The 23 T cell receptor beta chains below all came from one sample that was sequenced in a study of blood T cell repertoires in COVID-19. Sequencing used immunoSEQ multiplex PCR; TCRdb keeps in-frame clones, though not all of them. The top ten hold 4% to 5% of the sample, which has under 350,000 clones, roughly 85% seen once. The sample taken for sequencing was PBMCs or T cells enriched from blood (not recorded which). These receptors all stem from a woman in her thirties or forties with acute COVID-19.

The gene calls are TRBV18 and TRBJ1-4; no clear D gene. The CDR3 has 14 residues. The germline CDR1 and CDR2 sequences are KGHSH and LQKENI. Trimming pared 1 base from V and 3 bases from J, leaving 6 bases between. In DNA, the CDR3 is TGTGCCAGCTCACCACGTTCCGCTAATGAAAAACTGTTTTTT. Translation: CASSPRSANEKLFF.

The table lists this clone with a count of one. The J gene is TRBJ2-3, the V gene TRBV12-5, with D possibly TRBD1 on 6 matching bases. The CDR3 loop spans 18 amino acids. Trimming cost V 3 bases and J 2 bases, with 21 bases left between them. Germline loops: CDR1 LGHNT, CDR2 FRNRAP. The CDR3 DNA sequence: TGTGCTAGTGGTTTCAACCTCAGGGGCCCGAGGGACACAGATACGCAGTATTTT. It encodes CASGFNLRGPRDTDTQYF.

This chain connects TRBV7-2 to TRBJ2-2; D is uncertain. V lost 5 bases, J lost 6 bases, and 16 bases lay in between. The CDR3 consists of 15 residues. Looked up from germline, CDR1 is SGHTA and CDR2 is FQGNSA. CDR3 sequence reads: CASSAFNFQAGELFF. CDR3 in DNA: TGTGCCAGCAGCGCCTTTAATTTCCAGGCCGGGGAGCTGTTTTTT.

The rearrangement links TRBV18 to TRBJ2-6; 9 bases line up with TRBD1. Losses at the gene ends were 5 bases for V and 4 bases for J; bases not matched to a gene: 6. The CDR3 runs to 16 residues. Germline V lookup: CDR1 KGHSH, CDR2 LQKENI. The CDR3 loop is CASSEQGAKGANVLTF. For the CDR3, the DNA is TGTGCCAGCTCAGAACAGGGGGCGAAAGGGGCCAACGTCCTGACTTTC.

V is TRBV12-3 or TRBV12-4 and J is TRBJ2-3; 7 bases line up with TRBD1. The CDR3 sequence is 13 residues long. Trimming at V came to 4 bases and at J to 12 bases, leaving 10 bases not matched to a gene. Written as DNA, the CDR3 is TGTGCCAGCAGTTGGGTAGTGGGACAGCTACAGTATTTT. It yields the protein CASSWVVGQLQYF.

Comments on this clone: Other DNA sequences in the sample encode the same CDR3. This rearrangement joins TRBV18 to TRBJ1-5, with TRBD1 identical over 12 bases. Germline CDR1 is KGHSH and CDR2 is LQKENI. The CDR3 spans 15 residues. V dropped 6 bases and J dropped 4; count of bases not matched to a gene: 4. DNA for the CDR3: TGTGCCAGCTCTCCGGGACAGGGGGCAAATCAGCCCCAGCATTTT. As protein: CASSPGQGANQPQHF.

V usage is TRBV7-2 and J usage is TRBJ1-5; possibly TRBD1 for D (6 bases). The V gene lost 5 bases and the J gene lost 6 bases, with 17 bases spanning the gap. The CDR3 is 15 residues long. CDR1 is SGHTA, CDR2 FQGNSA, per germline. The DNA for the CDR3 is TGTGCCAGCAGCCCTAGCCAGGGGTCGGGTCAGCCCCAGCATTTT. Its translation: CASSPSQGSGQPQHF. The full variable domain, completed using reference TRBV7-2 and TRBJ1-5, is GAGVSQSPSNKVTEKGKDVELRCDPISGHTALYWYRQSLGQGLEFLIYFQGNSAPDKSGLPSDRFSAERTGGSVSTLTIQRTQQEDSAVYLCASSPSQGSGQPQHFGDGTRLSIL.

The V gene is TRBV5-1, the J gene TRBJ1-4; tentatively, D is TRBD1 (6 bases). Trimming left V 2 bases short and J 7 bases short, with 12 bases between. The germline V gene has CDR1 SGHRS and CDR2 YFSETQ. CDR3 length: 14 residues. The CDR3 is CASSFGGATEKLFF. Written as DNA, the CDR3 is TGCGCCAGCAGCTTTGGGGGCGCCACTGAAAAACTGTTTTTT. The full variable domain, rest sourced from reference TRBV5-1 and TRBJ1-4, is KAGVTQTPRYLIKTRGQQVTLSCSPISGHRSVSWYQQTPGQGLQFLFEYFSETQRNKGNFPGRFSGRQFSNSRSEMNVSTLELGDSALYLCASSFGGATEKLFFGSGTQLSVL.

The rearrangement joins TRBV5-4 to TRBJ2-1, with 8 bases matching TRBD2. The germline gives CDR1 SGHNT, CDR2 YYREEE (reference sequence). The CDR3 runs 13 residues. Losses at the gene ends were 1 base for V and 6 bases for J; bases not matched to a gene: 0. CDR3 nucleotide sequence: TGTGCCAGCAGCTTGCGGGGGGGCAATGAGCAGTTCTTC. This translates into CASSLRGGNEQFF.

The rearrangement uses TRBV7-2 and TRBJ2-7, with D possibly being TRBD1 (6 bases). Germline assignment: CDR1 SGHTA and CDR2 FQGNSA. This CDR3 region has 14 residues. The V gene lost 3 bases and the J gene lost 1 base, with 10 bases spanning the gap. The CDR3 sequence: CASSFFRGSYEQYF. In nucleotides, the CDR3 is TGTGCCAGCAGCTTCTTCAGGGGTTCCTACGAGCAGTACTTC.

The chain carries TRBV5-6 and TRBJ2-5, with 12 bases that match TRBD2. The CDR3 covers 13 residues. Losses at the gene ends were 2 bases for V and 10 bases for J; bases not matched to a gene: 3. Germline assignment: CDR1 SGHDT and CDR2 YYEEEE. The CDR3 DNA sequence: TGTGCCAGCAGCTTCGAGACTAGCGGGGGCCAGTACTTC. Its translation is CASSFETSGGQYF.

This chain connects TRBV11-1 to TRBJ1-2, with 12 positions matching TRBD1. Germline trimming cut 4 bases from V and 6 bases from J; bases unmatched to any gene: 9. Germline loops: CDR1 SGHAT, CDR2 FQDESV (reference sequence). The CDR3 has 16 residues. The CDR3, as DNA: TGTGCCAGCAGCTCAGCCGGGACAGGGGGCAGGAATGGCTACACCTTC. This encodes CASSSAGTGGRNGYTF.

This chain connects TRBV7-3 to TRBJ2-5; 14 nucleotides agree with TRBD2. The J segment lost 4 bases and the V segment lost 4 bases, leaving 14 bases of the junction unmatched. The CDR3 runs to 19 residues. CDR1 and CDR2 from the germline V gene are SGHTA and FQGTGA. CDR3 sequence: CASSSIPGLAGVNRETQYF. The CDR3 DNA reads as TGTGCCAGCAGCTCCATTCCGGGACTAGCGGGAGTTAATCGAGAGACCCAGTACTTC.

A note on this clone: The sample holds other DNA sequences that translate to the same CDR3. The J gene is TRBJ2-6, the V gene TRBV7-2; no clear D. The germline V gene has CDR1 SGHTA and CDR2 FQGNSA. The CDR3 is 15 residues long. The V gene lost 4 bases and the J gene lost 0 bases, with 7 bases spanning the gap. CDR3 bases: TGTGCCAGCAGCTCCCGAGGCTCTGGGGCCAACGTCCTGACTTTC. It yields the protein CASSSRGSGANVLTF.

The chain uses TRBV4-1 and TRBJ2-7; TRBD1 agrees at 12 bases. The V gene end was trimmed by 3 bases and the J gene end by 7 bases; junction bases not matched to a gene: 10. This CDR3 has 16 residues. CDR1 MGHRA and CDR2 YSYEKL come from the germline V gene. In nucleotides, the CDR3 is TGCGCCAGCAGCCAGGACGCCGGGACAGGGGGCTGGGAGCAGTACTTC. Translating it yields CASSQDAGTGGWEQYF.

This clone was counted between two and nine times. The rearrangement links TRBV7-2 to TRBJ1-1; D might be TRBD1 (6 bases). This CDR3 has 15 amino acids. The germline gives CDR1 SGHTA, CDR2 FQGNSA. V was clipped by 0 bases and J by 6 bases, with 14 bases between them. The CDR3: CASSLAHSGAAEAFF. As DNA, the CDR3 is TGTGCCAGCAGCTTAGCCCACTCAGGGGCGGCTGAAGCTTTCTTT.

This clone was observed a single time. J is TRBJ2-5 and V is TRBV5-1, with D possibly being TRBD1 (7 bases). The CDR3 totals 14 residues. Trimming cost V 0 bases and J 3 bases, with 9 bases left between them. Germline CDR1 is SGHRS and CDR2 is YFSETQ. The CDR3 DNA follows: TGCGCCAGCAGCTTGGGCGGGACAGAAGAGACCCAGTACTTC. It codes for CASSLGGTEETQYF.

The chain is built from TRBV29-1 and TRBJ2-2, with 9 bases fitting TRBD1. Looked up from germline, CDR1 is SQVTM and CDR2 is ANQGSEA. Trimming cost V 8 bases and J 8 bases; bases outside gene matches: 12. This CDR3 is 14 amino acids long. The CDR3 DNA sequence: TGCAGCTTCCGAACCGGGACAGGGTGGGGGGAGCTGTTTTTT. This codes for CSFRTGTGWGELFF.

CDR3 bases: TGTGCCAGCAGCTCTCAGGGACTACCCGGGGGCTACACCTTC. As protein: CASSSQGLPGGYTF. The chain carries TRBV7-9 and TRBJ1-2; a possible D gene is TRBD1 (5 bases). V was trimmed by 4 bases and J by 8 bases, leaving 17 bases between them. The CDR3 extends over 14 amino acids. Germline CDR1 is SEHNR and CDR2 is FQNEAQ (reference sequence).

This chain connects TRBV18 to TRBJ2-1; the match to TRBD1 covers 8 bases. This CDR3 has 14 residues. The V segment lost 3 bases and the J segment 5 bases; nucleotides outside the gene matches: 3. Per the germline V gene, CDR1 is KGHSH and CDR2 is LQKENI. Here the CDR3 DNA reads TGTGCCAGCTCACCCTTACAGGGGGACAATGAGCAGTTCTTC. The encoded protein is CASSPLQGDNEQFF. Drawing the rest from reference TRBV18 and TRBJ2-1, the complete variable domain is NAGVMQNPRHLVRRRGQEARLRCSPMKGHSHVYWYRQLPEEGLKFMVYLQKENIIDESGMPKERFSAEFPKEGPSILRIQQVVRGDSAAYFCASSPLQGDNEQFFGPGTRLTVL.

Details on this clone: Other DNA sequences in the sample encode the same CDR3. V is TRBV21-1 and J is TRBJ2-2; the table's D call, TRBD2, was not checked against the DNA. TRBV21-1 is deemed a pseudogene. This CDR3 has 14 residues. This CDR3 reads CARGRGAYTGELFF. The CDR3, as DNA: TGTGCCAGGGGGCGGGGGGCCTACACCGGGGAGCTGTTTTTT.

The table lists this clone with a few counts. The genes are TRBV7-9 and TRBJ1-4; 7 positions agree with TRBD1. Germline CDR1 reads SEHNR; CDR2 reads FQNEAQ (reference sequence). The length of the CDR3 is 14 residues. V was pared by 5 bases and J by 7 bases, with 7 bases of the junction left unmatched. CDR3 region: CASSRQGWVEKLFF. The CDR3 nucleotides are TGTGCCAGCAGCCGACAGGGATGGGTTGAAAAACTGTTTTTT.

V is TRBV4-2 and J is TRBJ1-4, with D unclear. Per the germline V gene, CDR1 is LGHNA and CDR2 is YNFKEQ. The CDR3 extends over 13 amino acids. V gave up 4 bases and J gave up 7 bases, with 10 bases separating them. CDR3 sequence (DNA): TGTGCCAGCAGCCCTTCAGGTGGTGAAAAACTGTTTTTT. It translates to CASSPSGGEKLFF.